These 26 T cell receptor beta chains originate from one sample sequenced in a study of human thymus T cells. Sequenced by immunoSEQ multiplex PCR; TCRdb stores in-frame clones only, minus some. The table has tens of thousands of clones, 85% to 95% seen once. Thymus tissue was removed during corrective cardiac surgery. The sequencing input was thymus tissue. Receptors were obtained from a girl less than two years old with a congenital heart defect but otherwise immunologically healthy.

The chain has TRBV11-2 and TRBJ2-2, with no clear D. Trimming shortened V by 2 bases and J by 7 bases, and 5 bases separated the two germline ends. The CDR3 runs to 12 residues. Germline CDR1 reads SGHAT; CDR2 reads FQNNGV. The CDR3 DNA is TGTGCCAGCAGCTTATACATCGGGGAGCTGTTTTTT. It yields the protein CASSLYIGELFF.

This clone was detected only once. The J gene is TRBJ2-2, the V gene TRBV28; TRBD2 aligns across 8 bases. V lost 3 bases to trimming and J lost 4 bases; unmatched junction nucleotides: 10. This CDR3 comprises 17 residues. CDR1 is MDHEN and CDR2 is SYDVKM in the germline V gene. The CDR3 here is CASSLPPSSGPTGELFF. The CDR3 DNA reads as TGTGCCAGCAGTTTGCCCCCCTCTAGCGGGCCCACCGGGGAGCTGTTTTTT. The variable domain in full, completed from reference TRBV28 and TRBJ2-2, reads DVKVTQSSRYLVKRTGEKVFLECVQDMDHENMFWYRQDPGLGLRLIYFSYDVKMKEKGDIPEGYSVSREKKERFSLILESASTNQTSMYLCASSLPPSSGPTGELFFGEGSRLTVL.

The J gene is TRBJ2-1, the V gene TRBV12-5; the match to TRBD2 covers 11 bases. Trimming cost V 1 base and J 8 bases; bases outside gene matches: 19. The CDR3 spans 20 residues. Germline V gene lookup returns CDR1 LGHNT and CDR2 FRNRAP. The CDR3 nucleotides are TGTGCTAGTGGTTTGGCCCACAGGGCGAGGGTACTAGCGGGAGAAGATGAGCAGTTCTTC. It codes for CASGLAHRARVLAGEDEQFF.

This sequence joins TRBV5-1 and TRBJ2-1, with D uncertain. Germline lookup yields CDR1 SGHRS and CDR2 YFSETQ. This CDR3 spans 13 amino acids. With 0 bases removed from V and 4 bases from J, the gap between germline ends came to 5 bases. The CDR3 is CASSLGDYNEQFF. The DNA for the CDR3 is TGCGCCAGCAGCTTGGGCGATTACAATGAGCAGTTCTTC.

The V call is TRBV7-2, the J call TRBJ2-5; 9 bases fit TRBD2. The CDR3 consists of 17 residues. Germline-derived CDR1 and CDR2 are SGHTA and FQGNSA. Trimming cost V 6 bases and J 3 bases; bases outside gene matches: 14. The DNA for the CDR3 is TGTGCCAGCAGACTCACCTTTAGCGGGGGTACAGAAGAGACCCAGTACTTC. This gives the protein CASRLTFSGGTEETQYF.

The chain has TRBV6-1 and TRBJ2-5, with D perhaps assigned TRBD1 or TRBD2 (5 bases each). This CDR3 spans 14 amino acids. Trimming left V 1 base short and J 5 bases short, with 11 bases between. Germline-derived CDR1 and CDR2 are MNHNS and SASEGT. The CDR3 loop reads CASSEGGEGETQYF. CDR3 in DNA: TGTGCCAGCAGTGAAGGTGGTGAGGGGGAGACCCAGTACTTC.

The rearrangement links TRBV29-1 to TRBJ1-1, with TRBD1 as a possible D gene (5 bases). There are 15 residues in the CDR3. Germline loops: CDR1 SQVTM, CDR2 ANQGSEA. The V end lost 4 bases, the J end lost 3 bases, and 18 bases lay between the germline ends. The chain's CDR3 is CSVGGVTGPDTEAFF. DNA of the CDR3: TGCAGCGTTGGGGGGGTAACAGGCCCGGACACTGAAGCTTTCTTT.

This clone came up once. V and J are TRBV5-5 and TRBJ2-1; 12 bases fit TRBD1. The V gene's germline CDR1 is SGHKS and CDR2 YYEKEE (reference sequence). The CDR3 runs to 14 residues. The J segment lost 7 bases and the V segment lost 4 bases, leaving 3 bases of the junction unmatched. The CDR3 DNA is TGTGCCAGCAGCAGGGACAGGGGGCCGAATGAGCAGTTCTTC. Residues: CASSRDRGPNEQFF.

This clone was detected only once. The CDR3: CASSPRKQGNEEKLFF. The CDR3 DNA reads as TGTGCCAGCAGCCCGCGGAAACAGGGTAACGAAGAAAAACTGTTTTTT. The V call is TRBV4-2, the J call TRBJ1-4; perhaps TRBD1 as D (6 bases). This CDR3 spans 16 amino acids. Trimming left V 4 bases short and J 8 bases short, with 20 bases between. Germline values: CDR1 LGHNA, CDR2 YNFKEQ.

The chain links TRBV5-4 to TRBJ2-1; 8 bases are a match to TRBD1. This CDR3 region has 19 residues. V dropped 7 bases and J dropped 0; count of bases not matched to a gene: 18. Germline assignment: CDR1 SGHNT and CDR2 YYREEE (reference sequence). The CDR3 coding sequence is TGTGCCAGCGGGCAGGGGGCTTTCGGCAGTAGCGGCTCCTACAATGAGCAGTTCTTC. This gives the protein CASGQGAFGSSGSYNEQFF. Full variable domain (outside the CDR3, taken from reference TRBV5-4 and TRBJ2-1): ETGVTQSPTHLIKTRGQQVTLRCSSQSGHNTVSWYQQALGQGPQFIFQYYREEENGRGNFPPRFSGLQFPNYSSELNVNALELDDSALYLCASGQGAFGSSGSYNEQFFGPGTRLTVL.

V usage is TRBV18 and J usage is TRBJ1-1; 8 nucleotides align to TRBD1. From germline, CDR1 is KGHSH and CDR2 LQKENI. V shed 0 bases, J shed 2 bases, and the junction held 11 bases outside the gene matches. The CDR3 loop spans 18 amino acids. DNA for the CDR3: TGTGCCAGCTCACCACCTGTGACAGGGGTAGGGATAAACACTGAAGCTTTCTTT. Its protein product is CASSPPVTGVGINTEAFF.

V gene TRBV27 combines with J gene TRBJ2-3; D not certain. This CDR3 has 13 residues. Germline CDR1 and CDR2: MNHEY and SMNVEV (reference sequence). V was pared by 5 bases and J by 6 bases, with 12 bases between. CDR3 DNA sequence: TGTGCCAGCAGTCTACCCGGGTTGGATACGCAGTATTTT. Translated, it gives CASSLPGLDTQYF.

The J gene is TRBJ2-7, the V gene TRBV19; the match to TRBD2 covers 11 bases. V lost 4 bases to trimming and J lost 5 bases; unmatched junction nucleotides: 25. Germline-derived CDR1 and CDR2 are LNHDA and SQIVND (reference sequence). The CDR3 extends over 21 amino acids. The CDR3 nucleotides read TGTGCCAGTAGTAAGCTCAGCCCCCTCAAACAAAGACTAGCGGGAAAGAACGAGCAGTACTTC. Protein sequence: CASSKLSPLKQRLAGKNEQYF.

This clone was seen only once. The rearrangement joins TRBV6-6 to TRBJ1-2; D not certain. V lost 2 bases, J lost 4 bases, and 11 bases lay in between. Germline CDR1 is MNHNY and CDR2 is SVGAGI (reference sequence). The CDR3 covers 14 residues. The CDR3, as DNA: TGTGCCAGCAGTTACGGAGCCGGGCCCTATGGCTACACCTTC. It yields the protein CASSYGAGPYGYTF.

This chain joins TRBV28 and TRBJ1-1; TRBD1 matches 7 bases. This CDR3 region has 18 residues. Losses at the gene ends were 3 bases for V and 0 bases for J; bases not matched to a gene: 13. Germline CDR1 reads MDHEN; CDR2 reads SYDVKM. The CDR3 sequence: CASSFHGLYRGLNTEAFF. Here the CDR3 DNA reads TGTGCCAGCAGTTTCCATGGCCTATACAGGGGCTTGAACACTGAAGCTTTCTTT.

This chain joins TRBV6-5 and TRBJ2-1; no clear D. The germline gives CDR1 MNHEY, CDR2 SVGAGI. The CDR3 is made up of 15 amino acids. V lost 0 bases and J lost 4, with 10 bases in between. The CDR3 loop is CASSYSRSEYNEQFF. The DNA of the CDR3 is TGTGCCAGCAGTTACTCGAGATCAGAGTACAATGAGCAGTTCTTC.

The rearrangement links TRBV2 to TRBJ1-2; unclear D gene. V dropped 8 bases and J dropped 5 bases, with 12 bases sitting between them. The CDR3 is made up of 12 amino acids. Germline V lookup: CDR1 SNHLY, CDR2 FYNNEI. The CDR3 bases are TGTGCCAGCTTTCGACCTCCATATGGCTACACCTTC. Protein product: CASFRPPYGYTF.

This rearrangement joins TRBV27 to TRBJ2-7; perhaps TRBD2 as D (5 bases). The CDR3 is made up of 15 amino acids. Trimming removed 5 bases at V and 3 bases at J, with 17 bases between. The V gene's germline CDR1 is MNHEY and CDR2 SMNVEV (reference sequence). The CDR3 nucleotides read TGTGCCAGCAGTGCCACCGTCGGCGGAGGCTACGAGCAGTACTTC. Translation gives CASSATVGGGYEQYF.

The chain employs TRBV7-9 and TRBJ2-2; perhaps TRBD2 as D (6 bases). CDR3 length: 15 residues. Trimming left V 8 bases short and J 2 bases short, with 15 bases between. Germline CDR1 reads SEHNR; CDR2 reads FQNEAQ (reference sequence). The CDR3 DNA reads TGTGCCAGCCGCCGTGGACTACTCAACACCGGGGAGCTGTTTTTT. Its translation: CASRRGLLNTGELFF.

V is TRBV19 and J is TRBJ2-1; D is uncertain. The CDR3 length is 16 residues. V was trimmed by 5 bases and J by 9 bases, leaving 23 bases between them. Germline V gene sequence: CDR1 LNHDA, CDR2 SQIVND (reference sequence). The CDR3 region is CASSPPGGAPGAEQFF. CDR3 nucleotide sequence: TGTGCCAGTAGTCCCCCCGGCGGCGCTCCAGGCGCTGAGCAGTTCTTC.

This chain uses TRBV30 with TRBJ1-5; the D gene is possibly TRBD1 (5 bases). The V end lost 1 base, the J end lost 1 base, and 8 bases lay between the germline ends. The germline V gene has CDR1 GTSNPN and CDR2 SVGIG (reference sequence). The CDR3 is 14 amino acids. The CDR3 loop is CAWSAGGSNQPQHF. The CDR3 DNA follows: TGTGCCTGGAGTGCCGGGGGGAGCAATCAGCCCCAGCATTTT.

In nucleotides, the CDR3 is TGTGCCAGCAGCCCGAACGCGAGAGGCTATAGCAATCAGCCCCAGCATTTT. Translated: CASSPNARGYSNQPQHF. The chain has TRBV27 and TRBJ1-5; D not certain. The CDR3 extends over 17 amino acids. The V gene's germline CDR1 is MNHEY and CDR2 SMNVEV (reference sequence). Trimming stripped 6 bases from V and 0 bases from J, with 18 bases between.

The CDR3 nucleotides read TGTGCCAGCAGTTTATCTCCCCCCCAAAACAGGGGATATTCACCCCTCCACTTT. Protein product: CASSLSPPQNRGYSPLHF. The chain combines TRBV27 with TRBJ1-6; TRBD1 aligns across 7 bases. Germline lookup yields CDR1 MNHEY and CDR2 SMNVEV (reference sequence). The CDR3 consists of 18 residues. Unmatched junction bases numbered 13, after V lost 0 bases and J lost 8 bases.

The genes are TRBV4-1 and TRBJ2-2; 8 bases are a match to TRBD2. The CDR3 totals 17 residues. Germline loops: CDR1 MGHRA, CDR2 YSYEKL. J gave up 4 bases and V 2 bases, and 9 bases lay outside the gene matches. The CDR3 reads CASSQSDREGRTGELFF. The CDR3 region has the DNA TGCGCCAGCAGCCAAAGCGACCGGGAGGGCCGCACCGGGGAGCTGTTTTTT.

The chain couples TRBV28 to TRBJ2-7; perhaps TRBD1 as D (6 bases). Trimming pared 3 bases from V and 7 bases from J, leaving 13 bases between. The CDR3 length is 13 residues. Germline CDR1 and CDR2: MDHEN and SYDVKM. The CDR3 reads CASSFSTGREQYF. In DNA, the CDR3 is TGTGCCAGCAGTTTCTCGACAGGCCGGGAGCAGTACTTC.

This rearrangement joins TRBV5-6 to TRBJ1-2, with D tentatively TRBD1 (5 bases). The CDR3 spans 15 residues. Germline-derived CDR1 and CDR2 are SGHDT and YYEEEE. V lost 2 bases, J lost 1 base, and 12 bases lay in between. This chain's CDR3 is CASSFTGSLNYGYTF. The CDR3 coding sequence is TGTGCCAGCAGCTTCACAGGTAGCCTTAACTATGGCTACACCTTC.